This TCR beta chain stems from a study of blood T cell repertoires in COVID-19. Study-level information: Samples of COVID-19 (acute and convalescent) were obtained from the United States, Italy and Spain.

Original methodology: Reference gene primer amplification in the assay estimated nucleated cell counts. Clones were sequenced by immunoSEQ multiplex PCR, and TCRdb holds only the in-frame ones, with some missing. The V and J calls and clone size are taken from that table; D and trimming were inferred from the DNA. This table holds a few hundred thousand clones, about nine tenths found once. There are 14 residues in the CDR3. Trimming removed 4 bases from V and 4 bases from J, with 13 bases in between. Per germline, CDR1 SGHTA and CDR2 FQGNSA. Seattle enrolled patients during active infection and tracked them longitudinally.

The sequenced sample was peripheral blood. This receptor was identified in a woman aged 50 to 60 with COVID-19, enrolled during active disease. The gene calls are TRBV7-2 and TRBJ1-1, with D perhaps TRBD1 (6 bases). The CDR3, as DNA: TGTGCCAGCAGCTCATTACAGGGCCGCACTGAAGCTTTCTTT. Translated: CASSSLQGRTEAFF.